Below, 12 T cell receptor beta chains from the same sample are listed, as sequenced in a study of graft-versus-host responses after intestinal transplantation. Here immunoSEQ multiplex PCR was the method, and the copy in TCRdb shows in-frame clones only, minus some. The sample consists of 80,000 or so clones, 92% of them appearing once. This sample comprised PBMCs, obtained 98 days after intestinal transplantation. The receptors were gathered from a human patient who received an intestinal transplant, so some T cells may come from the graft donor.

The chain is built from TRBV9 and TRBJ2-7; TRBD1 agrees at 9 bases. Germline V gives CDR1 SGDLS, CDR2 YYNGEE. The CDR3 is 15 residues long. J lost 6 bases, V lost 1 base, and 8 bases had no gene match. The CDR3 nucleotides are TGTGCCAGCAGCGTAAAGGGACAGGGATCGGGCGAGCAGTACTTC. Translating gives CASSVKGQGSGEQYF.

The chain has TRBV28 and TRBJ2-2; 12 nucleotides align to TRBD2. Germline CDR1 is MDHEN and CDR2 is SYDVKM. The CDR3 is made up of 14 amino acids. J was trimmed by 9 bases and V by 6 bases; bases with no gene match: 5. CDR3 in amino acids: CASSPLAGGWELFF. The DNA for the CDR3 is TGTGCCAGCAGCCCACTAGCGGGAGGTTGGGAGCTGTTTTTT.

Here the CDR3 DNA reads TGTGCCAGTTGGACAGGGTCTTACAATGAGCAGTTCTTC. This translates into CASWTGSYNEQFF. The chain is built from TRBV28 and TRBJ2-1, with TRBD1 identical over 8 bases. The CDR3 runs to 13 residues. The V and J ends lost 9 bases and 4 bases, in that order; junction bases with no gene match: 5. Germline loops: CDR1 MDHEN, CDR2 SYDVKM.

V usage is TRBV21-1 and J usage is TRBJ1-3; the DNA was not used to check the table's D call, TRBD1. TRBV21-1 is a documented pseudogene. The CDR3 contains 19 residues. In nucleotides, the CDR3 is TGTGCCAGCAGCAACAATATATCGGACAGGGCGGGCATTGGAAACACCATATATTTT. Its translation: CASSNNISDRAGIGNTIYF.

The chain recombines TRBV29-1 with TRBJ2-7; TRBD1 matches 7 bases. The V and J ends lost 4 bases and 1 base, in that order; junction bases with no gene match: 4. CDR3 length: 13 residues. The germline CDR1 and CDR2 sequences are SQVTM and ANQGSEA. The CDR3 coding sequence is TGCAGCGTTGTCCGGGGACAGTCCTACGAGCAGTACTTC. Amino acid sequence: CSVVRGQSYEQYF.

This clone was seen once. This chain links TRBV11-2 with TRBJ2-1; 11 nucleotides line up with TRBD2. Looked up from germline, CDR1 is SGHAT and CDR2 is FQNNGV. The ends lost 2 bases at V and 7 bases at J; junction bases unmatched: 7. This CDR3 spans 16 amino acids. This CDR3 is CASSLSLAGGLNEQFF. The CDR3 DNA reads as TGTGCCAGCAGCTTAAGCCTAGCGGGGGGCTTGAATGAGCAGTTCTTC.

This clone was recorded once. The V call is TRBV11-2, the J call TRBJ2-1; a possible D gene is TRBD1 (5 bases). The CDR3 has 13 residues. Deletions cut 3 bases from V and 7 bases from J, with 10 bases between. CDR1 SGHAT and CDR2 FQNNGV come from the germline V gene. CDR3 in amino acids: CASSFTGPNEQFF. The DNA of the CDR3 is TGTGCCAGCAGCTTCACAGGTCCGAATGAGCAGTTCTTC.

This chain uses TRBV6-5 with TRBJ1-2; D is possibly TRBD1 (6 bases). This CDR3 spans 15 amino acids. CDR1 is MNHEY, CDR2 SVGAGI, per germline. V lost 3 bases, J lost 4 bases, and 15 bases lay in between. The CDR3 is CASSYDGQIVYGYTF. CDR3 in DNA: TGTGCCAGCAGTTATGACGGACAGATCGTCTATGGCTACACCTTC.

This rearrangement joins TRBV19 to TRBJ1-1; D is unclear. In germline, CDR1 is LNHDA, CDR2 SQIVND (reference sequence). V was pared by 6 bases and J by 1 base, with 9 bases between. The CDR3 sequence is 13 residues long. The CDR3 protein is CASSYQRNTEAFF. In DNA form, the CDR3 reads TGTGCCAGTAGCTACCAGAGGAACACTGAAGCTTTCTTT.

V gene TRBV6-5 combines with J gene TRBJ1-1, with a weak D call TRBD1 (5 bases). V was trimmed by 6 bases and J by 6 bases, leaving 11 bases between them. The CDR3 is 12 residues long. Germline V gene data show CDR1 as MNHEY and CDR2 as SVGAGI. CDR3 bases: TGTGCCAGCAGCTTGGGGGAGGCTGAAGCTTTCTTT. This translates into CASSLGEAEAFF.

The CDR3 sequence is CAISDGFQGGRYGYTF. The CDR3 bases are TGTGCCATCAGTGATGGTTTTCAGGGCGGCCGCTATGGCTACACCTTC. This chain joins TRBV10-3 and TRBJ1-2, with a possible D match to TRBD1 (5 bases). V shed 3 bases and J shed 4 bases, with 18 bases lying between them. The CDR3 is 16 amino acids. Germline V lookup: CDR1 ENHRY, CDR2 SYGVKD.

CDR3: CASSLDNRASNYGYTF. As DNA, the CDR3 is TGTGCCAGCAGCTTAGATAACCGGGCCTCTAACTATGGCTACACCTTC. This chain uses TRBV7-2 with TRBJ1-2; no firm D call. The CDR3 is made up of 16 amino acids. V was shortened by 1 base and J by 0 bases, with 12 bases between the two germline ends. Per the germline V gene, CDR1 is SGHTA and CDR2 is FQGNSA.